A single sample gave rise to the 20 T cell receptor beta chains below, sequenced in a study of T cells in Graves' hyperthyroidism and ophthalmopathy. TCR beta CDR3 region amplification was performed from RNA transcripts. The HTBI set primed first-round TCR CDR3 RT-PCR. TCRdb reprocessed the multiplex PCR reads with MiXCR, giving one entry per CDR3 protein. The sample holds roughly 100,000 distinct CDR3 sequences, about 37% seen once. Sequenced material: peripheral blood or thyroid tissue (not recorded which). The source of these receptors is a woman in her twenties or thirties with Graves' hyperthyroidism.

The table lists this clonotype with many counts. This chain joins TRBV9 and TRBJ2-7; 8 nucleotides agree with TRBD2. The length of the CDR3 is 17 residues. In germline, CDR1 is SGDLS, CDR2 YYNGEE. J was trimmed by 0 bases and V by 0 bases; bases with no gene match: 8. CDR3 bases: TGTGCCAGCAGCGTAGGAATAGGCGGGGGGACCTCCTACGAGCAGTACTTC. Amino acid sequence: CASSVGIGGGTSYEQYF.

Worth noting for this clonotype: Mismatch with germline at one junction end may stem from a read error. The CDR3 region is CASSPYIAGMCYEQYF. The CDR3 DNA follows: TGCGCCAGCAGCCCTTATATAGCGGGAATGTGCTACGAGCAGTACTTC. The V call is TRBV7-9, the J call TRBJ2-7; 8 nucleotides match TRBD2. The CDR3 extends over 16 amino acids. Germline V gene sequence: CDR1 SEHNR, CDR2 FQNEAQ (reference sequence).

The chain uses TRBV20-1 and TRBJ1-2; weak D call: TRBD1 (5 bases). V was clipped by 6 bases and J by 2 bases, with 13 bases between them. The CDR3 length is 13 residues. Per germline, CDR1 DFQATT and CDR2 SNEGSKA (reference sequence). The CDR3 DNA follows: TGCAGTGCACAGGACGGTTCCAACTATGGCTACACCTTC. It yields the protein CSAQDGSNYGYTF.

Only one count was recorded for this clonotype. V is TRBV2 and J is TRBJ2-7, with D uncertain. CDR1 and CDR2 (germline): SNHLY, FYNNEI. V was trimmed by 8 bases and J by 0 bases, leaving 5 bases between them. The CDR3 has 11 residues. CDR3: CASLSSYEQYF. In DNA, the CDR3 is TGTGCCAGCCTCAGCTCCTACGAGCAGTACTTC.

A note on this clonotype: One junction end disagrees with the germline gene, perhaps due to a read error. This chain uses TRBV9 with TRBJ2-2, with D perhaps TRBD2 (5 bases). Germline-derived CDR1 and CDR2 are SGDLS and YYNGEE. The CDR3 runs 17 residues. The DNA of the CDR3 is TGTGCCAGCAGCGTAGCTAGTTCCGGGGTGAACGCCGGGGAGCTGTTTTTT. Its protein is CASSVASSGVNAGELFF.

This clonotype was observed at least ten times. This rearrangement joins TRBV6-5 to TRBJ2-2; D not certain. V lost 8 bases, J lost 6 bases, and 7 bases lay in between. This CDR3 spans 11 amino acids. Per germline, CDR1 MNHEY and CDR2 SVGAGI. The CDR3 DNA is TGTGCCAGCCGATGGTCCGGGGAGCTGTTTTTT. Its protein product is CASRWSGELFF.

This clonotype has a count of ten or more. The chain couples TRBV6-2 or TRBV6-3 to TRBJ1-1, with D perhaps matching TRBD1 (5 bases). Trimming shortened V by 6 bases and J by 9 bases, and 11 bases separated the two germline ends. This CDR3 contains 11 residues. CDR1 and CDR2 from the germline V gene are MNHEY and SVGEGT. CDR3 in DNA: TGTGCCAGCAGGCTTGGGACGAAAGCTTTCTTT. It codes for CASRLGTKAFF.

The rearrangement joins TRBV6-1 to TRBJ2-3; D is undetermined. Per the germline V gene, CDR1 is MNHNS and CDR2 is SASEGT. This CDR3 region has 12 residues. The ends were cut back, 5 bases at V and 1 base at J, with 4 bases in the middle. The CDR3, as DNA: TGTGCCAGCAGTCATGGCACAGATACGCAGTATTTT. This gives the protein CASSHGTDTQYF.

This clonotype was detected ten times or more. The rearrangement links TRBV2 to TRBJ2-7; 7 bases map to TRBD1. The CDR3 has 14 residues. The junction had 9 bases not matched to a gene; V was cut back by 8 bases and J by 2 bases. The germline gives CDR1 SNHLY, CDR2 FYNNEI. The CDR3 here is CASVGQAWAYEQYF. The CDR3 bases are TGTGCCAGCGTCGGACAGGCTTGGGCCTACGAGCAGTACTTC.

The chain uses TRBV28 and TRBJ1-5; 7 positions match TRBD1. J lost 4 bases, V lost 7 bases, and 7 bases had no gene match. CDR3 size: 14 residues. Germline V gene sequence: CDR1 MDHEN, CDR2 SYDVKM. CDR3 protein: CASIGRGLNQPQHF. The CDR3 nucleotides read TGTGCCAGCATAGGCAGGGGGTTGAATCAGCCCCAGCATTTT.

The chain uses TRBV5-1 and TRBJ1-6; 9 bases map to TRBD1. Germline CDR1 is SGHRS and CDR2 is YFSETQ. This CDR3 is built from 16 residues. Trimming at V came to 3 bases and at J to 6 bases, leaving 7 bases not matched to a gene. In DNA, the CDR3 is TGCGCCAGCAGCTCCTCCGGGACAGGGACTAATTCACCCCTCCACTTT. Translation gives CASSSSGTGTNSPLHF.

The gene calls are TRBV2 and TRBJ1-5; TRBD1 is a possible D gene (5 bases). V was clipped by 6 bases and J by 5 bases, with 17 bases between them. CDR1 and CDR2 from the germline V gene are SNHLY and FYNNEI. This CDR3 region has 15 residues. DNA of the CDR3: TGTGCCAGCAGAGCCCTGGCGGGGGGAGATCAGCCCCAGCATTTT. Translation gives CASRALAGGDQPQHF.

This clonotype was observed many times. This chain links TRBV4-1 with TRBJ1-5; the D gene is possibly TRBD1 (6 bases). The germline V gene has CDR1 MGHRA and CDR2 YSYEKL. V gave up 2 bases and J gave up 4 bases, with 12 bases separating them. This CDR3 comprises 15 residues. CDR3 region: CASSQRGGKNQPQHF. The CDR3 DNA reads TGCGCCAGCAGCCAACGAGGGGGAAAGAATCAGCCCCAGCATTTT.

This clonotype was seen only once. The chain uses TRBV20-1 and TRBJ1-6; D may be TRBD1 (5 bases). The germline CDR1 and CDR2 sequences are DFQATT and SNEGSKA (reference sequence). CDR3 length: 13 amino acids. V lost 3 bases, J lost 7 bases, and 10 bases lay in between. This CDR3 is CSASAGRNSPLHF. CDR3 nucleotide sequence: TGCAGTGCTAGCGCAGGGAGAAATTCACCCCTCCACTTT.

This clonotype was recorded at least ten times. This chain connects TRBV5-1 to TRBJ2-5, with D tentatively TRBD2 (5 bases). CDR3 size: 16 residues. CDR1 is SGHRS, CDR2 YFSETQ, per germline. With 4 bases removed from V and 5 bases from J, the gap between germline ends came to 21 bases. CDR3 sequence (DNA): TGCGCCAGCAGCCCCGAGGGCCCGAGTGGACGGGAGACCCAGTACTTC. Protein sequence: CASSPEGPSGRETQYF.

The chain recombines TRBV28 with TRBJ2-7; D is ambiguous. Trimming cost V 3 bases and J 3 bases, with 24 bases left between them. The CDR3 spans 18 residues. Germline CDR1 MDHEN, CDR2 SYDVKM. The CDR3: CASSLTFTSSFPVYEQYF. In DNA, the CDR3 is TGTGCCAGCAGTTTGACCTTCACGAGCTCCTTCCCTGTCTACGAGCAGTACTTC.

The rearrangement joins TRBV28 to TRBJ2-7; D perhaps matches TRBD2 (5 bases). Germline V gene lookup returns CDR1 MDHEN and CDR2 SYDVKM. V lost 8 bases, J lost 8 bases, and 19 bases lay in between. This CDR3 region has 13 residues. The CDR3 region has the DNA TGTGCCAGCCGGGCCGGAGCGGCCCTCAAGCAGTACTTC. This gives the protein CASRAGAALKQYF. The whole variable domain, remainder taken from reference TRBV28 and TRBJ2-7, is DVKVTQSSRYLVKRTGEKVFLECVQDMDHENMFWYRQDPGLGLRLIYFSYDVKMKEKGDIPEGYSVSREKKERFSLILESASTNQTSMYLCASRAGAALKQYFGPGTRLTVT.

This clonotype was picked up many times. The rearrangement uses TRBV27 and TRBJ2-7; D is ambiguous. This CDR3 contains 12 residues. V was cut by 2 bases and J by 5 bases, with 7 bases left in between. Germline V gene data show CDR1 as MNHEY and CDR2 as SMNVEV (reference sequence). DNA for the CDR3: TGTGCCAGCAGTTTAGCAGGAGACGAGCAGTACTTC. Amino acid sequence: CASSLAGDEQYF.

A few counts support this clonotype. This chain joins TRBV12-3 or TRBV12-4 and TRBJ1-1; TRBD1 aligns across 9 bases. The ends lost 6 bases at V and 2 bases at J; junction bases unmatched: 7. This CDR3 contains 15 residues. The CDR3 loop is CASSSPGQGNTEAFF. Written as DNA, the CDR3 is TGTGCCAGCAGCTCCCCGGGACAGGGAAACACTGAAGCTTTCTTT.

This clonotype came up many times. The chain uses TRBV5-6 and TRBJ1-3; D remains ambiguous. The V end was cut by 1 base, the J end by 4 bases, with 3 bases between. This CDR3 contains 12 residues. Germline V gene lookup returns CDR1 SGHDT and CDR2 YYEEEE. DNA for the CDR3: TGTGCCAGCAGCTTGAAAGGAAACACCATATATTTT. This sequence encodes CASSLKGNTIYF. Full variable domain (rest looked up from reference TRBV5-6 and TRBJ1-3): DAGVTQSPTHLIKTRGQQVTLRCSPKSGHDTVSWYQQALGQGPQFIFQYYEEEERQRGNFPDRFSGHQFPNYSSELNVNALLLGDSALYLCASSLKGNTIYFGEGSWLTVV.